The 22 T cell receptor beta chains given below trace back to one sample, sequenced in a study of blood T cells in healthy people across ages. Primers used in a second PCR of about 6 to 11 cycles were a sample-barcoded 5' primer and a J-beta primer mix. TCRdb re-analysed the 5' RACE reads in MiXCR, keeping a single row per CDR3 protein. The table shows 1,500,000 or so distinct CDR3 sequences, with approximately 39% occurring only once. The sample taken for sequencing was blood. These receptors originate from a woman aged 18 to 35 in good health.

The chain uses TRBV20-1 and TRBJ1-5; maybe TRBD1 (6 bases). Trimming took off 6 bases at V and 0 bases at J, with 15 bases between the two ends. The germline CDR1 and CDR2 sequences are DFQATT and SNEGSKA (reference sequence). CDR3 size: 15 residues. In nucleotides, the CDR3 is TGCAGTGCCATCCGGGACACTTATAGCAATCAGCCCCAGCATTTT. Residues: CSAIRDTYSNQPQHF.

The V gene is TRBV20-1, the J gene TRBJ2-1; no reliable D call. This CDR3 comprises 14 residues. The ends were cut back, 6 bases at V and 2 bases at J, with 14 bases in the middle. Per the germline V gene, CDR1 is DFQATT and CDR2 is SNEGSKA (reference sequence). The CDR3: CSAPALEPYNEQFF. The DNA for the CDR3 is TGCAGTGCACCGGCCCTCGAACCCTACAATGAGCAGTTCTTC.

The CDR3 loop reads CASSQVRRLDGYTF. In DNA form, the CDR3 reads TGTGCCAGCAGCCAAGTAAGACGGTTGGATGGCTACACCTTC. The gene calls are TRBV14 and TRBJ1-2; D is uncertain. V was pared by 1 base and J by 6 bases, with 12 bases between. Germline V CDR1 and CDR2: SGHDN, FVKESK. This CDR3 is built from 14 residues.

The rearrangement joins TRBV6-5 to TRBJ2-3; 11 bases fit TRBD1. Germline V gene lookup returns CDR1 MNHEY and CDR2 SVGAGI. The ends lost 5 bases at V and 8 bases at J; junction bases unmatched: 9. The CDR3 has 15 residues. The chain's CDR3 is CASSPPGQGAATQYF. CDR3 in DNA: TGTGCCAGCAGTCCTCCAGGACAGGGGGCCGCTACGCAGTATTTT.

The V call is TRBV25-1, the J call TRBJ2-1, with D hard to call. The V gene's germline CDR1 is MGHDK and CDR2 SYGVNS. Trimming took 1 base from V and 13 from J, leaving 8 bases between them. CDR3 length: 11 residues. CDR3 residues: CASSEWQTQFF. The CDR3, as DNA: TGTGCCAGCAGTGAATGGCAGACCCAGTTCTTC.

The chain has TRBV28 and TRBJ1-2; D remains unclear. V lost 4 bases and J 7 bases, leaving 16 bases between the germline ends. From germline, CDR1 is MDHEN and CDR2 SYDVKM. The CDR3 runs 14 residues. In DNA, the CDR3 is TGTGCCAGCAGTTCCCCCCGGACGGGTGGTGGCTACACCTTC. Translated: CASSSPRTGGGYTF.

This clonotype has only a few counts. This chain joins TRBV30 and TRBJ1-2, with D maybe TRBD1 (5 bases). V dropped 0 bases and J dropped 5 bases, with 10 bases sitting between them. CDR3 length: 13 amino acids. Germline values: CDR1 GTSNPN, CDR2 SVGIG (reference sequence). This CDR3 is CAWSVGWGYGYTF. The DNA for the CDR3 is TGTGCCTGGAGTGTCGGATGGGGGTATGGCTACACCTTC.

This clonotype was found a few times. V usage is TRBV29-1 and J usage is TRBJ1-1; no clear D gene. The germline V gene encodes CDR1 SQVTM and CDR2 ANQGSEA. The CDR3 runs to 15 residues. Deletions cut 3 bases from V and 1 base from J, with 15 bases between. The CDR3, as DNA: TGCAGCGTTGACGAATTTGGTTACGGGAACACTGAAGCTTTCTTT. It yields the protein CSVDEFGYGNTEAFF. The variable domain in full, completed from reference TRBV29-1 and TRBJ1-1, reads SAVISQKPSRDICQRGTSLTIQCQVDSQVTMMFWYRQQPGQSLTLIATANQGSEATYESGFVIDKFPISRPNLTFSTLTVSNMSPEDSSIYLCSVDEFGYGNTEAFFGQGTRLTVV.

The chain employs TRBV29-1 and TRBJ2-5; the D is unclear. The J call may not be correct, given that the DNA end is closer to TRBJ2-7. CDR1 is SQVTM and CDR2 is ANQGSEA in the germline V gene. The CDR3 length is 15 residues. CDR3 amino acids: CSVDRGSRSGSEQYF. The CDR3 DNA is TGCAGCGTTGACCGTGGCTCAAGATCAGGCTCCGAGCAGTACTTC.

The J gene is TRBJ2-2, the V gene TRBV5-1; TRBD1 aligns across 9 bases. This CDR3 spans 15 amino acids. V gave up 1 base and J gave up 6 bases; unmatched junction bases: 4. The germline CDR1 and CDR2 sequences are SGHRS and YFSETQ. CDR3 amino acids: CASSLTGGAAGELFF. CDR3 bases: TGCGCCAGCAGCTTGACAGGGGGCGCCGCCGGGGAGCTGTTTTTT.

This clonotype turned up a few times. V gene TRBV4-3 combines with J gene TRBJ2-5; 10 bases fit TRBD2. The CDR3 consists of 17 residues. Germline V lookup: CDR1 LGHNA, CDR2 YSLEER. V lost 0 bases and J lost 7; bases outside the gene matches: 11. CDR3 protein: CASSQDRSGRAFGTQYF. The DNA of the CDR3 is TGCGCCAGCAGCCAAGATCGGAGCGGGAGGGCCTTTGGGACCCAGTACTTC.

V usage is TRBV5-1 and J usage is TRBJ1-2, with D maybe TRBD1 (5 bases). Germline CDR1 SGHRS, CDR2 YFSETQ. V gave up 5 bases and J gave up 10 bases, with 33 bases separating them. The CDR3 spans 18 residues. CDR3 in amino acids: CASRLAPAGPGFSCIYTF. DNA of the CDR3: TGCGCCAGCAGATTAGCTCCAGCAGGGCCGGGTTTCTCGTGTATCTACACCTTC.

V usage is TRBV7-9 and J usage is TRBJ2-7; maybe TRBD2 (6 bases). V dropped 4 bases and J dropped 2 bases, with 24 bases sitting between them. CDR3 length: 18 amino acids. Germline V CDR1 and CDR2: SEHNR, FQNEAQ (reference sequence). The CDR3 spells CASSSIVTRDSLPYEQYF. CDR3 sequence (DNA): TGTGCCAGCAGCTCGATCGTAACCCGGGACTCCCTACCCTACGAGCAGTACTTC.

J is TRBJ2-7 and V is TRBV27; 7 bases line up with TRBD1. Germline V CDR1 and CDR2: MNHEY, SMNVEV (reference sequence). The CDR3 length is 13 residues. V gave up 2 bases and J gave up 7 bases; unmatched junction bases: 5. DNA for the CDR3: TGTGCCAGCAGTTTAGGGACAGCCTGGGAGCAGTACTTC. Protein sequence: CASSLGTAWEQYF.

V usage is TRBV12-3 or TRBV12-4 and J usage is TRBJ1-6; no clear D gene. CDR3 size: 12 residues. V dropped 3 bases and J dropped 10 bases, with 7 bases sitting between them. CDR3 DNA sequence: TGTGCCAGCAGTTTGGGTCGGTCACCCCTCCACTTT. Encoded protein: CASSLGRSPLHF.

There are a few counts of this clonotype. The rearrangement joins TRBV15 to TRBJ1-2, with D unresolved. Germline CDR1 LNHNV, CDR2 YYDKDF (reference sequence). This CDR3 region has 14 residues. The V and J ends lost 4 bases and 7 bases respectively, with 16 bases between them. The CDR3 coding sequence is TGTGCCACCAGCATTGTTGGAGGTCAGAGTGGCTACACCTTC. This translates into CATSIVGGQSGYTF.

The V call is TRBV12-3 or TRBV12-4, the J call TRBJ2-7, with 7 positions matching TRBD1. The CDR3 contains 14 residues. J lost 5 bases, V lost 5 bases, and 9 bases had no gene match. The CDR3 coding sequence is TGTGCCAGCAGTCTCCGACAGGGAACTAACGAGCAGTACTTC. Its translation is CASSLRQGTNEQYF.

Turning to this clonotype: One junction end does not reproduce the germline sequence, and a read error may be involved. The V call is TRBV7-9, the J call TRBJ1-4, with D hard to call. The CDR3 extends over 14 amino acids. Germline V gene data show CDR1 as SEHNR and CDR2 as FQNEAQ (reference sequence). CDR3 sequence: CASSFSLKGEKPFF. The CDR3 DNA reads TGTGCCAGCAGCTTCTCACTGAAAGGTGAAAAACCGTTTTTT.

CDR3 loop: CASSHNPLQGAGNTIYF. The DNA for the CDR3 is TGCGCCAGCAGCCATAACCCCCTACAGGGTGCGGGAAACACCATATATTTT. This chain uses TRBV4-1 with TRBJ1-3; the D gene is possibly TRBD1 (6 bases). Trimming shortened V by 3 bases and J by 4 bases, and 19 bases separated the two germline ends. The CDR3 has 17 amino acids. From germline, CDR1 is MGHRA and CDR2 YSYEKL.

The rearrangement links TRBV6-5 to TRBJ1-2; D may be TRBD1 (5 bases). Germline CDR1 is MNHEY and CDR2 is SVGAGI. Trimming pared 5 bases from V and 4 bases from J, leaving 14 bases between. This CDR3 has 14 residues. CDR3 loop: CASSRDVGTYGYTF. Written as DNA, the CDR3 is TGTGCCAGCAGTCGGGACGTCGGGACCTATGGCTACACCTTC.

In this sample, this clonotype turned up a few times. The chain employs TRBV21-1 and TRBJ1-4; TRBD1 was called by the table and not checked on the DNA. TRBV21-1 is designated a pseudogene. The CDR3 length is 13 residues. The CDR3 bases are TGTGCCAGCAGTTATGACAGGGGGAAGGAACTGTTTTTT. This gives the protein CASSYDRGKELFF.

The CDR3 loop is CASSYLGLVSLNEQYF. The CDR3 DNA reads as TGTGCCAGCAGTTACTTGGGACTAGTAAGTTTAAATGAGCAGTACTTC. V and J are TRBV6-2 or TRBV6-3 and TRBJ2-5; 8 nucleotides line up with TRBD2. CDR1 MNHEY and CDR2 SVGEGT come from the germline V gene. V dropped 1 base and J dropped 11; count of bases not matched to a gene: 15. This CDR3 has 16 amino acids.